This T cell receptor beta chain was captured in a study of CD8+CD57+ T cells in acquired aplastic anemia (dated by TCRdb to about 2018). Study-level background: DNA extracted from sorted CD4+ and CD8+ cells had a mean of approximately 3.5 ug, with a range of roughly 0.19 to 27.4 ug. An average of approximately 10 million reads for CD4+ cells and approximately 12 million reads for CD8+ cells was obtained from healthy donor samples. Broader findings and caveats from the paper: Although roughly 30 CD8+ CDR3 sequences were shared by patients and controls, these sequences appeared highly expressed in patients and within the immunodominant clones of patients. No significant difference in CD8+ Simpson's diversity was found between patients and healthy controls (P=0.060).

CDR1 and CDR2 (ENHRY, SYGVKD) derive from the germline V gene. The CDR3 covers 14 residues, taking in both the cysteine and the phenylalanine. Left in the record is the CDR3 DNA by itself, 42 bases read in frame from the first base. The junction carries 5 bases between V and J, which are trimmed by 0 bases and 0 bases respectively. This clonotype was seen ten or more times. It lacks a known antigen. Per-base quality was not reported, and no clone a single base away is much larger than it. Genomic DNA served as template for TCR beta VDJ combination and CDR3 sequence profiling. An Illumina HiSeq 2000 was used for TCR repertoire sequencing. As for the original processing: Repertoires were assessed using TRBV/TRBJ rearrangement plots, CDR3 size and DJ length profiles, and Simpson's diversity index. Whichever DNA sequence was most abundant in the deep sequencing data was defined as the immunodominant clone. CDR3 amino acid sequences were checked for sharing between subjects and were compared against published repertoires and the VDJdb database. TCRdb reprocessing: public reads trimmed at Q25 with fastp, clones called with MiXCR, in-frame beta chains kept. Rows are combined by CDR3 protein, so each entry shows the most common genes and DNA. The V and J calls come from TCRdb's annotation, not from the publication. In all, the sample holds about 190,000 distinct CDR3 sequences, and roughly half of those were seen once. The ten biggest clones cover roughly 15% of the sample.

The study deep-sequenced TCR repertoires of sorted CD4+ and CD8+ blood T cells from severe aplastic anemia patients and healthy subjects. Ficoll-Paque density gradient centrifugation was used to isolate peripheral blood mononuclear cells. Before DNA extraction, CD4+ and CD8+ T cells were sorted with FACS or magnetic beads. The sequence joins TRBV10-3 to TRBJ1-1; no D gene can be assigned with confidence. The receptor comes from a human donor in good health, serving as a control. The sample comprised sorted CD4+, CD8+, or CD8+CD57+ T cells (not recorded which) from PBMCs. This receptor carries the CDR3 CAISESAVNTEAFF. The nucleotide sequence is TGTGCCATCAGTGAGTCGGCAGTGAACACTGAAGCTTTCTTT.